The 24 T cell receptor beta chains below were found in one sample sequenced in a study of cytomegalovirus exposure and HLA in healthy donors. PCR involved 60 Vbeta and 13 Jbeta primers. Data came from immunoSEQ multiplex PCR; TCRdb stores just in-frame clones and leaves some out. Seen here are 220,000 or so clones, 70% to 85% observed once, and the top ten hold approximately 3.9%. The source material was PBMCs. The receptors stem from a male donor in good health and CMV-seronegative.

The chain couples TRBV5-6 to TRBJ1-6, with D unclear. V shed 1 base and J shed 7 bases, with 9 bases lying between them. The CDR3 is 14 residues long. Germline V CDR1 and CDR2: SGHDT, YYEEEE. CDR3 in DNA: TGTGCCAGCAGCTTGCGTCAGGCCAATTCACCCCTCCACTTT. This translates into CASSLRQANSPLHF.

Remarks on this clone: One junction end disagrees with the germline gene, perhaps due to a read error. This chain links TRBV6-1 with TRBJ1-3; the D gene is possibly TRBD1 (6 bases). Germline V gives CDR1 MNHNS, CDR2 SASEGT. The CDR3 consists of 14 residues. This CDR3 reads CASRDTGTGNTIYF. Here the CDR3 DNA reads TGTGCCAGCCGTGATACAGGGACTGGAAACACCATATATTTT.

This chain joins TRBV12-5 and TRBJ2-2; 9 nucleotides align to TRBD1. Germline trimming cut 0 bases from V and 2 bases from J; bases unmatched to any gene: 13. This CDR3 is built from 20 residues. Germline V gene lookup returns CDR1 LGHNT and CDR2 FRNRAP. CDR3 sequence reads: CASGLVPLPLDRGNTGELFF. DNA for the CDR3: TGTGCTAGTGGTTTGGTACCACTACCCTTGGACAGGGGAAACACCGGGGAGCTGTTTTTT.

The chain joins TRBV6-5 to TRBJ2-1; 7 nucleotides agree with TRBD1. J was trimmed by 4 bases and V by 5 bases; bases with no gene match: 5. Germline V gene data show CDR1 as MNHEY and CDR2 as SVGAGI. CDR3 length equals 14 residues. The CDR3 DNA reads TGTGCCAGCAGTGGATCAGGGGGTTACAATGAGCAGTTCTTC. Translated: CASSGSGGYNEQFF.

The chain links TRBV11-1 to TRBJ2-7; tentative D call: TRBD1 (6 bases). V was cut by 4 bases and J by 3 bases, with 16 bases left in between. Germline assignment: CDR1 SGHAT and CDR2 FQDESV (reference sequence). The CDR3 has 15 amino acids. DNA of the CDR3: TGTGCCAGCAGCTCAAGACAGGCCAGGGGCTACGAGCAGTACTTC. Protein: CASSSRQARGYEQYF.

This rearrangement joins TRBV28 to TRBJ2-5; 9 bases line up with TRBD2. The end of the DNA fits TRBJ2-7 better, so the J call may be wrong. The CDR3 totals 15 residues. Germline CDR1 MDHEN, CDR2 SYDVKM. CDR3 protein: CASTRSGRMAYEQYF. CDR3 DNA sequence: TGTGCCAGCACCCGTAGCGGGAGAATGGCCTACGAGCAGTACTTC.

This clone was found once. The V and J genes are TRBV11-2 and TRBJ2-4; D may be TRBD1 (6 bases). Trimming removed 4 bases at V and 4 bases at J, with 11 bases between. CDR1 is SGHAT, CDR2 FQNNGV, per germline. This CDR3 has 14 amino acids. The CDR3 nucleotides are TGTGCCAGCAGCTACCAGACAGGAAAAAACATTCAGTACTTC. Amino acids: CASSYQTGKNIQYF.

The V and J genes are TRBV6-1 and TRBJ1-1, with 11 bases aligning to TRBD1. The V and J ends lost 3 bases and 4 bases, in that order; junction bases with no gene match: 4. This CDR3 is built from 15 residues. Germline loops: CDR1 MNHNS, CDR2 SASEGT. In DNA form, the CDR3 reads TGTGCCAGCAGTGAGGGAGGGACAGGGGGCACTGAAGCTTTCTTT. Translated, it gives CASSEGGTGGTEAFF.

V is TRBV2 and J is TRBJ2-4, with TRBD2 as a possible D gene (5 bases). The CDR3 consists of 13 residues. V was shortened by 6 bases and J by 7 bases, with 13 bases between the two germline ends. Germline V lookup: CDR1 SNHLY, CDR2 FYNNEI. The CDR3 coding sequence is TGTGCCAGCAGCGAGGGCCCTGAGAACATTCAGTACTTC. It specifies CASSEGPENIQYF.

V and J are TRBV5-4 and TRBJ1-1, with D possibly matching TRBD1 (6 bases). V was trimmed by 3 bases and J by 0 bases, leaving 18 bases between them. The CDR3 covers 17 residues. CDR1 is SGHNT and CDR2 is YYREEE in the germline V gene (reference sequence). The CDR3 is CASSSWDQGMMNTEAFF. The CDR3 DNA reads as TGTGCCAGCAGCTCATGGGACCAGGGGATGATGAACACTGAAGCTTTCTTT.

The rearrangement joins TRBV2 to TRBJ2-1, with 8 nucleotides matching TRBD2. The J segment lost 0 bases and the V segment lost 7 bases, leaving 2 bases of the junction unmatched. CDR1 and CDR2 (germline): SNHLY, FYNNEI. The CDR3 has 14 amino acids. The CDR3 protein is CASIGRGSYNEQFF. The CDR3 DNA reads TGTGCCAGCATCGGGAGGGGCTCCTACAATGAGCAGTTCTTC. Based on the CDR3 plus reference TRBV2 and TRBJ2-1, the full variable domain is EPEVTQTPSHQVTQMGQEVILRCVPISNHLYFYWYRQILGQKVEFLVSFYNNEISEKSEIFDDQFSVERPDGSNFTLKIRSTKLEDSAMYFCASIGRGSYNEQFFGPGTRLTVL.

This chain joins TRBV28 and TRBJ1-1, with no clear D. V gave up 3 bases and J gave up 2 bases, with 7 bases separating them. The germline gives CDR1 MDHEN, CDR2 SYDVKM. The CDR3 is made up of 13 amino acids. CDR3 DNA sequence: TGTGCCAGCAGTTTTAGTACTAACACTGAAGCTTTCTTT. Translation: CASSFSTNTEAFF.

V gene TRBV5-1 combines with J gene TRBJ1-3; TRBD1 is a possible D gene (5 bases). The germline CDR1 and CDR2 sequences are SGHRS and YFSETQ. Trimming removed 0 bases at V and 0 bases at J, with 13 bases between. The CDR3 extends over 17 amino acids. CDR3 residues: CASSLASAGDSGNTIYF. The CDR3 DNA sequence: TGCGCCAGCAGCTTGGCCTCTGCGGGGGACTCTGGAAACACCATATATTTT.

The chain uses TRBV10-1 and TRBJ1-1; 7 bases align to TRBD1. From germline, CDR1 is WNHNN and CDR2 SYGVQD (reference sequence). The CDR3 is made up of 12 amino acids. Trimming took 5 bases from V and 8 from J; bases not matched to a gene: 5. The CDR3 reads CASSPDRDEAFF. The CDR3 coding sequence is TGCGCCAGCAGTCCCGACAGGGACGAAGCTTTCTTT.

The chain recombines TRBV5-8 with TRBJ1-2, with a possible D match to TRBD1 (6 bases). CDR3 length: 16 amino acids. Trimming pared 0 bases from V and 4 bases from J, leaving 16 bases between. Per the germline V gene, CDR1 is SGHTS and CDR2 is YDEGEE. Here the CDR3 DNA reads TGTGCCAGCAGCTTGGATTATCGGGGGGCTCTCTATGGCTACACCTTC. Protein product: CASSLDYRGALYGYTF.

This clone was counted once. V usage is TRBV5-1 and J usage is TRBJ2-3; 14 bases agree with TRBD2. The V gene end was trimmed by 1 base and the J gene end by 2 bases; junction bases not matched to a gene: 9. The CDR3 sequence is 19 residues long. The germline gives CDR1 SGHRS, CDR2 YFSETQ. The CDR3 sequence is CASSLSGLAGVWPTDTQYF. For the CDR3, the DNA is TGCGCCAGCAGCTTGTCGGGACTAGCGGGAGTATGGCCCACAGATACGCAGTATTTT.

CDR3 nucleotides: TGTGCCAGCAGCCCTTCCCGGGGGGGTAACACTGAAGCTTTCTTT. Translation: CASSPSRGGNTEAFF. This rearrangement joins TRBV28 to TRBJ1-1; D might be TRBD1 (5 bases). CDR3 length: 15 amino acids. V gave up 6 bases and J gave up 2 bases, with 16 bases separating them. Germline V gene sequence: CDR1 MDHEN, CDR2 SYDVKM.

This chain uses TRBV29-1 with TRBJ1-2, with D unresolved. The CDR3 is made up of 12 amino acids. Per germline, CDR1 SQVTM and CDR2 ANQGSEA. The V gene lost 3 bases and the J gene lost 3 bases, with 8 bases spanning the gap. In DNA form, the CDR3 reads TGCAGCGTTGATGTGGGAGACTATGGCTACACCTTC. Translation: CSVDVGDYGYTF.

The chain combines TRBV27 with TRBJ2-3; weak D call: TRBD2 (7 bases). The germline V gene has CDR1 MNHEY and CDR2 SMNVEV (reference sequence). The CDR3 covers 15 residues. Trimming left V 4 bases short and J 3 bases short, with 14 bases between. CDR3 region: CASSSAGAATDTQYF. Written as DNA, the CDR3 is TGTGCCAGCAGTTCTGCGGGGGCGGCTACAGATACGCAGTATTTT.

The chain links TRBV5-1 to TRBJ2-7, with D perhaps TRBD2 (5 bases). From germline, CDR1 is SGHRS and CDR2 YFSETQ. Trimming shortened V by 5 bases and J by 6 bases, and 21 bases separated the two germline ends. The CDR3 has 15 amino acids. The CDR3 DNA sequence: TGCGCCAGCAGTTACAGACACGACTACGAAGGCGAGCAGTACTTC. Translation: CASSYRHDYEGEQYF.

The CDR3 spells CASSQMGASGSDTQYF. In DNA, the CDR3 is TGCGCCAGCAGCCAGATGGGGGCTAGCGGGAGCGATACGCAGTATTTT. The V gene is TRBV4-1, the J gene TRBJ2-3; TRBD2 matches 10 bases. V shed 3 bases and J 6 bases; nucleotides not matched to a gene: 9. The CDR3 sequence is 16 residues long. Germline V gives CDR1 MGHRA, CDR2 YSYEKL.

V and J are TRBV11-2 and TRBJ2-2; D perhaps matches TRBD1 (6 bases). Germline V CDR1 and CDR2: SGHAT, FQNNGV. V was shortened by 8 bases and J by 1 base, with 11 bases between the two germline ends. The CDR3 has 14 amino acids. CDR3 sequence (DNA): TGTGCCAGCTCCCCGGGACAGAACACCGGGGAGCTGTTTTTT. Its translation: CASSPGQNTGELFF. Using reference TRBV11-2 and TRBJ2-2 for the parts outside the CDR3, the full variable domain is EAGVAQSPRYKIIEKRQSVAFWCNPISGHATLYWYQQILGQGPKLLIQFQNNGVVDDSQLPKDRFSAERLKGVDSTLKIQPAKLEDSAVYLCASSPGQNTGELFFGEGSRLTVL.

V and J are TRBV12-5 and TRBJ2-2; D perhaps matches TRBD2 (6 bases). This CDR3 has 16 amino acids. Trimming stripped 3 bases from V and 2 bases from J, with 13 bases between. The V gene's germline CDR1 is LGHNT and CDR2 FRNRAP. The CDR3: CASGFGRGLNTGELFF. CDR3 bases: TGTGCTAGTGGTTTTGGCCGGGGACTTAACACCGGGGAGCTGTTTTTT.

This clone has a single count. The V gene is TRBV6-5, the J gene TRBJ1-5; 7 bases align to TRBD1. V gave up 5 bases and J gave up 9 bases; unmatched junction bases: 10. CDR3 size: 14 residues. From germline, CDR1 is MNHEY and CDR2 SVGAGI. The CDR3 DNA sequence: TGTGCCAGCAGTACCGGGACAGCGTCTTCGCCCCAGCATTTT. Translating it yields CASSTGTASSPQHF.